The 25 T cell receptor beta chains below were found in one sample sequenced in a study of regulatory T cells in long-lasting Graves disease. Building of the TCR beta libraries involved iRepertoire HTBI primers and Arm-PCR of CDR3 regions. TCRdb ran MiXCR on the multiplex PCR reads and lists one entry per CDR3 protein. This sample yields around 250,000 distinct CDR3 sequences, of which around 16% are seen a single time; approximately 20% belongs to the top ten. The time point here: newly diagnosed GD, antithyroid drugs for less than 3 months. From RNA extracted from PBMCs, the TCR library was made. Here the sequenced sample was peripheral blood mononuclear cells (PBMCs), taken at new diagnosis, from a patient treated with antithyroid drugs. The source of these receptors is a female donor with Graves disease.

The V call is TRBV11-2, the J call TRBJ1-1; D gene uncertain. Germline CDR1 and CDR2: SGHAT and FQNNGV. This CDR3 has 13 residues. V was cut by 6 bases and J by 1 base, with 9 bases left in between. This CDR3 is CASRRARNTEAFF. The DNA for the CDR3 is TGTGCCAGCAGGAGAGCCAGGAACACTGAAGCTTTCTTT. Combining the CDR3 with reference TRBV11-2 and TRBJ1-1 gives the whole variable domain EAGVAQSPRYKIIEKRQSVAFWCNPISGHATLYWYQQILGQGPKLLIQFQNNGVVDDSQLPKDRFSAERLKGVDSTLKIQPAKLEDSAVYLCASRRARNTEAFFGQGTRLTVV.

This clonotype occurred many times. The chain is built from TRBV11-2 and TRBJ2-5; 8 nucleotides align to TRBD1. After removal of 4 bases from V and 6 bases from J, the junction contained 4 bases not matched to a gene. The CDR3 is made up of 13 amino acids. Germline V gene sequence: CDR1 SGHAT, CDR2 FQNNGV. DNA of the CDR3: TGTGCCAGCAGCTCGACAGGGGCTCAGACCCAGTACTTC. Translation: CASSSTGAQTQYF. Combining the CDR3 with reference TRBV11-2 and TRBJ2-5 gives the whole variable domain EAGVAQSPRYKIIEKRQSVAFWCNPISGHATLYWYQQILGQGPKLLIQFQNNGVVDDSQLPKDRFSAERLKGVDSTLKIQPAKLEDSAVYLCASSSTGAQTQYFGPGTRLLVL.

The chain couples TRBV28 to TRBJ2-7; D tentatively reads TRBD1 or TRBD2 (7 bases each). Germline assignment: CDR1 MDHEN and CDR2 SYDVKM. The CDR3 has 16 amino acids. Trimming took 1 base from V and 7 from J, leaving 20 bases between them. The CDR3 DNA reads as TGTGCCAGCAGTTTATCGGCTCGCCGACAGGGAGGGGAGCAGTACTTC. Its translation is CASSLSARRQGGEQYF. Full variable domain (outside the CDR3, taken from reference TRBV28 and TRBJ2-7): DVKVTQSSRYLVKRTGEKVFLECVQDMDHENMFWYRQDPGLGLRLIYFSYDVKMKEKGDIPEGYSVSREKKERFSLILESASTNQTSMYLCASSLSARRQGGEQYFGPGTRLTVT.

Ten or more counts support this clonotype. CDR3 nucleotide sequence: TGTGCCAGCTTACCACCGGGACAATACAATGAGCAGTTCTTC. Translated, it gives CASLPPGQYNEQFF. The rearrangement links TRBV28 to TRBJ2-1, with D maybe TRBD1 (6 bases). V gave up 8 bases and J gave up 4 bases, with 15 bases separating them. The CDR3 consists of 14 residues. Germline loops: CDR1 MDHEN, CDR2 SYDVKM.

This clonotype was observed at least ten times. This chain uses TRBV6-5 with TRBJ2-3; D is undetermined. The CDR3 covers 14 residues. Trimming stripped 2 bases from V and 2 bases from J, with 8 bases between. Germline values: CDR1 MNHEY, CDR2 SVGAGI. Here the CDR3 DNA reads TGTGCCAGCAGTTACGAGCATTTCACAGATACGCAGTATTTT. Translated: CASSYEHFTDTQYF.

A word on this clonotype: This may be a read error: a much more frequent sequence differs by one nucleotide. This rearrangement joins TRBV27 to TRBJ2-1; D may be TRBD1 (6 bases). V was pared by 6 bases and J by 12 bases, with 15 bases between. CDR3 length: 12 residues. From germline, CDR1 is MNHEY and CDR2 SMNVEV (reference sequence). CDR3 bases: TGTGCCAGCAGGGAGGCCGCACAGGGGCAGTTCTTC. The encoded protein is CASREAAQGQFF.

This clonotype turned up a few times. The V call is TRBV6-2 or TRBV6-3, the J call TRBJ1-6, with no clear D. The CDR3 is 14 residues long. Germline CDR1 MNHEY, CDR2 SVGEGT. V was trimmed by 0 bases and J by 11 bases, leaving 11 bases between them. CDR3 sequence: CASSYSQSGAPLHF. The CDR3 DNA follows: TGTGCCAGCAGTTACTCCCAAAGCGGAGCACCCCTCCACTTT.

As regards this clonotype: This could be a read error, since a much larger clone is one nucleotide away. The chain has TRBV11-2 and TRBJ2-2, with 7 nucleotides matching TRBD2. The CDR3 consists of 16 residues. Per germline, CDR1 SGHAT and CDR2 FQNNGV. The CDR3 DNA is TGTGCCAGCACCTTAGCTAGCGGAGCGAACACCGGGGAGCTGTTTTTT. Protein sequence: CASTLASGANTGELFF. The entire variable domain, with the rest obtained from reference TRBV11-2 and TRBJ2-2, is as follows: EAGVAQSPRYKIIEKRQSVAFWCNPISGHATLYWYQQILGQGPKLLIQFQNNGVVDDSQLPKDRFSAERLKGVDSTLKIQPAKLEDSAVYLCASTLASGANTGELFFGEGSRLTVL.

V usage is TRBV9 and J usage is TRBJ2-1; 16 nucleotides align to TRBD2. There are 17 residues in the CDR3. Germline CDR1 is SGDLS and CDR2 is YYNGEE. Trimming cost V 0 bases and J 8 bases; bases outside gene matches: 5. The chain's CDR3 is CASSVEGTSGRGDEQFF. The CDR3 DNA is TGTGCCAGCAGCGTAGAGGGGACTAGCGGGAGGGGGGATGAGCAGTTCTTC.

This clonotype came up many times. The chain couples TRBV7-3 to TRBJ2-5; D unclear. The germline V gene has CDR1 SGHTA and CDR2 FQGTGA. CDR3 size: 14 residues. V was trimmed by 5 bases and J by 2 bases, leaving 12 bases between them. This chain's CDR3 is CASSHDSSQETQYF. DNA for the CDR3: TGTGCCAGCAGCCATGACTCGTCACAAGAGACCCAGTACTTC.

This clonotype was seen at least ten times. The chain links TRBV10-3 to TRBJ1-5, with 7 bases matching TRBD1. CDR1 and CDR2 (germline): ENHRY, SYGVKD. After removal of 6 bases from V and 2 bases from J, the junction contained 1 base not matched to a gene. The CDR3 extends over 13 amino acids. CDR3 loop: CAIRGQGNQPQHF. DNA for the CDR3: TGTGCCATCAGAGGACAGGGCAATCAGCCCCAGCATTTT.

This clonotype was seen a few times. This chain connects TRBV5-4 to TRBJ2-1, with 7 bases that match TRBD2. The CDR3 runs to 16 residues. Germline V gene data show CDR1 as SGHNT and CDR2 as YYREEE (reference sequence). The V segment lost 4 bases and the J segment 5 bases; nucleotides outside the gene matches: 12. The CDR3 DNA follows: TGTGCCAGCAGCGCCGGTGGACGCGGGAGTAACAATGAGCAGTTCTTC. It yields the protein CASSAGGRGSNNEQFF.

The chain is built from TRBV5-6 and TRBJ1-2; D gene uncertain. Germline CDR1 is SGHDT and CDR2 is YYEEEE. This CDR3 region has 14 residues. The V end was cut by 0 bases, the J end by 4 bases, with 10 bases between. The CDR3 sequence is CASSLAGFGYGYTF. The DNA of the CDR3 is TGTGCCAGCAGCTTGGCGGGGTTTGGCTATGGCTACACCTTC. The full variable domain, completed using reference TRBV5-6 and TRBJ1-2, is DAGVTQSPTHLIKTRGQQVTLRCSPKSGHDTVSWYQQALGQGPQFIFQYYEEEERQRGNFPDRFSGHQFPNYSSELNVNALLLGDSALYLCASSLAGFGYGYTFGSGTRLTVV.

This clonotype has at least ten counts. One end of the junction fails to match germline, which may point to a read error. The V gene is TRBV12-3 or TRBV12-4, the J gene TRBJ2-3, with D uncertain. CDR3 length equals 11 residues. The DNA of the CDR3 is TGTGCCAGCAGTACCACACATACGCAGTATTTT. This translates into CASSTTHTQYF.

This clonotype has ten or more counts. The chain links TRBV20-1 to TRBJ2-7; no definite D call. The CDR3 is made up of 13 amino acids. Germline lookup yields CDR1 DFQATT and CDR2 SNEGSKA (reference sequence). V dropped 7 bases and J dropped 3 bases, with 16 bases sitting between them. As DNA, the CDR3 is TGCAGTGTCCGACCAACCGTCGGCTACGAGCAGTACTTC. Residues: CSVRPTVGYEQYF.

This sequence joins TRBV20-1 and TRBJ2-2; TRBD2 matches at 11 bases. V was clipped by 6 bases and J by 5 bases; unmatched bases: 2. The CDR3 totals 13 residues. CDR1 DFQATT and CDR2 SNEGSKA come from the germline V gene (reference sequence). The CDR3 region is CSARLAGTGELFF. The CDR3 DNA reads as TGCAGTGCCAGACTAGCGGGAACCGGGGAGCTGTTTTTT.

Worth noting for this clonotype: A single base is all that separates this from a far larger clone, so a read error is likely. The chain carries TRBV6-9 and TRBJ1-5; the D is unclear. CDR3 length equals 16 residues. Germline CDR1 is MNHGY and CDR2 is SVAAGI. CDR3 DNA sequence: TGTGCCAGCAGCCCTGGTAATGAGGGAACGGCTCAGCCCCGGCATTTT. It yields the protein CASSPGNEGTAQPRHF.

This clonotype was detected many times. The genes are TRBV11-2 and TRBJ1-2; 8 bases match TRBD1. Per germline, CDR1 SGHAT and CDR2 FQNNGV. V dropped 2 bases and J dropped 7; count of bases not matched to a gene: 6. CDR3 size: 14 residues. The CDR3 here is CASSLIGQGGGYTF. The CDR3, as DNA: TGTGCCAGCAGCTTAATCGGACAGGGAGGTGGCTACACCTTC.

There are many counts of this clonotype. The rearrangement joins TRBV19 to TRBJ1-5; D is undetermined. The germline gives CDR1 LNHDA, CDR2 SQIVND (reference sequence). V lost 3 bases to trimming and J lost 2 bases, with 11 bases between them. This CDR3 is built from 15 residues. The CDR3: CASSISPRGNQPQHF. DNA of the CDR3: TGTGCCAGTAGTATCTCTCCAAGGGGCAATCAGCCCCAGCATTTT.

Many counts were recorded for this clonotype. V and J are TRBV4-1 and TRBJ2-3; TRBD2 matches 9 bases. V shed 1 base and J 2 bases; nucleotides not matched to a gene: 4. CDR1 and CDR2 from the germline V gene are MGHRA and YSYEKL. CDR3 size: 16 residues. CDR3 sequence reads: CASSQGRLADTDTQYF. CDR3 coding DNA: TGCGCCAGCAGCCAAGGCAGACTAGCGGACACAGATACGCAGTATTTT.

This clonotype was observed many times. The rearrangement uses TRBV2 and TRBJ2-6; D possibly corresponds to TRBD2 (5 bases). The CDR3 is 18 amino acids. Per germline, CDR1 SNHLY and CDR2 FYNNEI. The V gene lost 4 bases and the J gene lost 0 bases, with 16 bases spanning the gap. CDR3 protein: CASSVGLASHSGANVLTF. CDR3 sequence (DNA): TGTGCCAGCAGTGTAGGGCTAGCCTCCCACTCTGGGGCCAACGTCCTGACTTTC. The full variable domain, in which reference TRBV2 and TRBJ2-6 provide the parts outside the CDR3, is EPEVTQTPSHQVTQMGQEVILRCVPISNHLYFYWYRQILGQKVEFLVSFYNNEISEKSEIFDDQFSVERPDGSNFTLKIRSTKLEDSAMYFCASSVGLASHSGANVLTFGAGSRLTVL.

In this sample, this clonotype turned up many times. The rearrangement joins TRBV24-1 to TRBJ2-1, with 11 nucleotides matching TRBD2. The germline gives CDR1 KGHDR, CDR2 SFDVKD. This CDR3 is 17 amino acids long. V shed 0 bases, J shed 9 bases, and the junction held 9 bases outside the gene matches. DNA for the CDR3: TGTGCCACCAGTGATTTGGGGGTAGCGGGAGGGCCGGGTGAGCAGTTCTTC. Its protein is CATSDLGVAGGPGEQFF.

In its sample, this clonotype was seen many times. The chain is built from TRBV18 and TRBJ2-3; perhaps TRBD2 as D (6 bases). Between the trimmed V and J ends, which lost 0 bases and 2 bases, there was a span of 12 bases. Germline CDR1 is KGHSH and CDR2 is LQKENI. CDR3 size: 16 residues. CDR3 sequence reads: CASSPPNSGLTDTQYF. The CDR3 DNA reads TGTGCCAGCTCACCACCAAATAGCGGACTCACAGATACGCAGTATTTT.

This chain uses TRBV10-3 with TRBJ2-5; 9 bases agree with TRBD2. In germline, CDR1 is ENHRY, CDR2 SYGVKD. After removal of 3 bases from V and 5 bases from J, the junction contained 7 bases not matched to a gene. The CDR3 consists of 15 residues. CDR3 loop: CAISDSKREVETQYF. The DNA of the CDR3 is TGTGCCATCAGTGATTCTAAGCGGGAGGTGGAGACCCAGTACTTC.

This clonotype was seen at least ten times. The rearrangement uses TRBV4-1 and TRBJ1-2; D may be TRBD1 (5 bases). Trimming removed 1 base at V and 8 bases at J, with 11 bases between. In germline, CDR1 is MGHRA, CDR2 YSYEKL. The CDR3 spans 13 residues. CDR3 in amino acids: CASSQAAGSGYTF. For the CDR3, the DNA is TGCGCCAGCAGCCAAGCAGCAGGGTCCGGCTACACCTTC.